The next 23 T cell receptor beta chains were all read from a single sample in a study of early T cells in non-severe SARS-CoV-2 infection. Using its own MiXCR run on the 5' RACE reads, TCRdb lists one record per CDR3 protein. The table includes approximately 30,000 distinct CDR3 sequences, 6.6% detected once. What was sequenced was whole blood. The receptors here all came from an adult who was a healthcare worker with PCR-confirmed SARS-CoV-2 infection or an uninfected control (not recorded which).

V and J are TRBV5-4 and TRBJ2-3; tentatively, D is TRBD1 (5 bases). V was shortened by 0 bases and J by 0 bases, with 11 bases between the two germline ends. In germline, CDR1 is SGHNT, CDR2 YYREEE (reference sequence). The CDR3 loop spans 16 amino acids. Here the CDR3 reads CASSLDQRGSTDTQYF. For the CDR3, the DNA is TGTGCCAGCAGCTTGGACCAAAGGGGAAGCACAGATACGCAGTATTTT.

This clonotype was detected many times. V usage is TRBV18 and J usage is TRBJ1-3; D gene unclear. CDR1 and CDR2 from the germline V gene are KGHSH and LQKENI. Trimming left V 4 bases short and J 0 bases short, with 16 bases between. The CDR3 consists of 17 residues. The CDR3, as DNA: TGTGCCAGCTCACAAAGGAACAGTCCAAACTCTGGAAACACCATATATTTT. Translation gives CASSQRNSPNSGNTIYF.

This sequence joins TRBV5-6 and TRBJ1-1; D is uncertain. The CDR3 is made up of 16 amino acids. V lost 0 bases and J lost 3, with 15 bases in between. CDR1 is SGHDT and CDR2 is YYEEEE in the germline V gene. The CDR3 nucleotides read TGTGCCAGCAGCTTGGAAGGTGGTGGGAGGGACACTGAAGCTTTCTTT. Translation gives CASSLEGGGRDTEAFF.

This clonotype came up many times. This chain joins TRBV4-3 and TRBJ2-3; D gene ambiguous. The CDR3 is 17 residues long. V was pared by 4 bases and J by 4 bases, with 21 bases between. Per germline, CDR1 LGHNA and CDR2 YSLEER. The CDR3 DNA reads TGCGCCAGCAGCCTCGGGTTACCCTGGGGTATTGCAGATACGCAGTATTTT. Its protein is CASSLGLPWGIADTQYF.

By share, this clonotype counts as medium-sized. The genes are TRBV28 and TRBJ2-2; maybe TRBD1 (6 bases). V was cut by 8 bases and J by 2 bases, with 12 bases left in between. The CDR3 contains 14 residues. The germline V gene encodes CDR1 MDHEN and CDR2 SYDVKM. The CDR3 loop is CASGAGDNTGELFF. The CDR3 bases are TGTGCCAGCGGGGCAGGGGATAACACCGGGGAGCTGTTTTTT.

The sample holds many counts of this clonotype. The chain employs TRBV29-1 and TRBJ2-1; D remains ambiguous. Trimming stripped 6 bases from V and 0 bases from J, with 3 bases between. From germline, CDR1 is SQVTM and CDR2 ANQGSEA. CDR3 length: 11 amino acids. CDR3 bases: TGCAGCGTGAGCTCCTACAATGAGCAGTTCTTC. This translates into CSVSSYNEQFF.

This clonotype has ten or more counts. The chain employs TRBV20-1 and TRBJ2-4, with D perhaps assigned TRBD1 or TRBD2 (5 bases each). The germline V gene has CDR1 DFQATT and CDR2 SNEGSKA (reference sequence). The V end was cut by 3 bases, the J end by 0 bases, with 12 bases between. The CDR3 totals 15 residues. This chain's CDR3 is CSASTGPLAKNIQYF. The DNA of the CDR3 is TGCAGTGCTAGCACGGGGCCACTAGCCAAAAACATTCAGTACTTC.

This clonotype appeared many times. V and J are TRBV19 and TRBJ2-3; D ambiguous. Per the germline V gene, CDR1 is LNHDA and CDR2 is SQIVND (reference sequence). Deletions cut 5 bases from V and 6 bases from J, with 18 bases between. CDR3 length: 15 amino acids. CDR3 protein: CASSSRLGYQDTQYF. The DNA of the CDR3 is TGTGCCAGTAGTTCCCGTTTGGGGTATCAGGATACGCAGTATTTT.

This clonotype was seen repeatedly, ten times or more. The chain links TRBV28 to TRBJ1-5, with unresolved D. The germline gives CDR1 MDHEN, CDR2 SYDVKM. Between the trimmed V and J ends, which lost 11 bases and 1 base, there was a span of 9 bases. This CDR3 contains 12 residues. In DNA form, the CDR3 reads TGTGCCGGGTCAGTGAGCAATCAGCCCCAGCATTTT. Protein sequence: CAGSVSNQPQHF.

By frequency in the sample, this clonotype is medium-sized. This sequence joins TRBV13 and TRBJ2-3, with D maybe TRBD1 (5 bases). The CDR3 consists of 17 residues. The germline CDR1 and CDR2 sequences are PRHDT and FYEKMQ (reference sequence). V was shortened by 6 bases and J by 2 bases, with 21 bases between the two germline ends. Here the CDR3 DNA reads TGTGCCAGCAGTTTATCGGGTGGACAAGGGTACACAGATACGCAGTATTTT. Its translation is CASSLSGGQGYTDTQYF.

The sample holds many counts of this clonotype. This sequence joins TRBV11-1 and TRBJ2-1; no reliable D call. CDR1 SGHAT and CDR2 FQDESV come from the germline V gene (reference sequence). CDR3 length: 13 amino acids. V was pared by 1 base and J by 4 bases, with 5 bases between. The CDR3 reads CASSLGRYNEQFF. The CDR3 nucleotides are TGTGCCAGCAGCTTAGGTCGGTACAATGAGCAGTTCTTC.

This clonotype was observed at least ten times. The chain couples TRBV3-1 to TRBJ2-7; tentative D call: TRBD2 (8 bases). Trimming took off 2 bases at V and 9 bases at J, with 20 bases between the two ends. This CDR3 is built from 15 residues. Germline lookup yields CDR1 LGHDT and CDR2 YNNKEL (reference sequence). The CDR3 DNA sequence: TGTGCCAGCAGCCAACCAGCGGGAGAGGGGGCGGCGCAGTACTTC. Amino acid sequence: CASSQPAGEGAAQYF.

Many counts were recorded for this clonotype. The V and J genes are TRBV7-8 and TRBJ1-3; D unclear. The CDR3 length is 15 residues. The germline V and J ends were trimmed by 3 bases and 4 bases, with 13 bases remaining between them. Germline V lookup: CDR1 SGHVS, CDR2 FQNEAQ. The CDR3 nucleotides read TGTGCCAGCAGCTTTTACGGGAACAACGGAAACACCATATATTTT. Protein sequence: CASSFYGNNGNTIYF.

This clonotype has at least ten counts. The chain joins TRBV5-1 to TRBJ1-2, with D possibly matching TRBD1 (5 bases). Deletions cut 2 bases from V and 0 bases from J, with 14 bases between. This CDR3 has 16 amino acids. CDR1 is SGHRS and CDR2 is YFSETQ in the germline V gene. The CDR3 DNA follows: TGCGCCAGCAGCTTACGGACCGGGACTCCTAACTATGGCTACACCTTC. Amino acid sequence: CASSLRTGTPNYGYTF.

The rearrangement uses TRBV29-1 and TRBJ2-3; TRBD1 matches at 11 bases. The germline V gene has CDR1 SQVTM and CDR2 ANQGSEA. The CDR3 runs 16 residues. The junction had 7 bases not matched to a gene; V was cut back by 3 bases and J by 2 bases. The CDR3 region has the DNA TGCAGCGTTGATCGTTGGGACAGGGGGGACACAGATACGCAGTATTTT. Protein: CSVDRWDRGDTDTQYF.

Many counts were recorded for this clonotype. The CDR3 region has the DNA TGTGCCAGCACACGACAGGGAGATCACCTGAACACTGAAGCTTTCTTT. Translating gives CASTRQGDHLNTEAFF. The chain uses TRBV9 and TRBJ1-1, with TRBD1 matching 7 bases. The CDR3 loop spans 16 amino acids. Germline CDR1 is SGDLS and CDR2 is YYNGEE. The V gene end was trimmed by 6 bases and the J gene end by 0 bases; junction bases not matched to a gene: 11.

Many counts were recorded for this clonotype. The genes are TRBV28 and TRBJ2-7; tentatively, D is TRBD2 (5 bases). Between the trimmed V and J ends, which lost 2 bases and 2 bases, there was a span of 10 bases. The germline gives CDR1 MDHEN, CDR2 SYDVKM. This CDR3 comprises 14 residues. The CDR3 nucleotides read TGTGCCAGCAGTTTAACCGGGATAACCTACGAGCAGTACTTC. Its protein is CASSLTGITYEQYF.

At least ten counts were recorded for this clonotype. The V gene is TRBV7-8, the J gene TRBJ2-3, with a weak D call TRBD2 (5 bases). The V and J ends lost 6 bases and 4 bases respectively, with 8 bases between them. Per germline, CDR1 SGHVS and CDR2 FQNEAQ. The CDR3 is made up of 12 amino acids. CDR3 sequence (DNA): TGTGCCAGCAGTACCGGGGCAGATACGCAGTATTTT. Translation gives CASSTGADTQYF.

As to this clonotype: A read error may explain this, as a much larger clone is one base away. Since no conserved phenylalanine or tryptophan closes the CDR3, a read error is the likely cause. The rearrangement uses TRBV4-3 and TRBJ2-2, with D unresolved. The V and J ends lost 3 bases and 8 bases respectively, with 7 bases between them. The CDR3 consists of 12 residues. Per the germline V gene, CDR1 is LGHNA and CDR2 is YSLEER. The DNA of the CDR3 is TGCGCCAGCAGCCAGCATTCGGGGGAGCTGTTTTAT. Translated, it gives CASSQHSGELFY.

In its sample, this clonotype was seen many times. J is TRBJ2-7 and V is TRBV11-2; maybe TRBD2 (6 bases). Germline V gives CDR1 SGHAT, CDR2 FQNNGV. V shed 4 bases and J shed 2 bases, with 12 bases lying between them. CDR3 length equals 14 residues. CDR3: CASSSGLIAYEQYF. The CDR3 DNA sequence: TGTGCCAGCAGCTCGGGACTGATTGCCTACGAGCAGTACTTC. The complete variable domain, with remaining parts taken from reference TRBV11-2 and TRBJ2-7, reads EAGVAQSPRYKIIEKRQSVAFWCNPISGHATLYWYQQILGQGPKLLIQFQNNGVVDDSQLPKDRFSAERLKGVDSTLKIQPAKLEDSAVYLCASSSGLIAYEQYFGPGTRLTVT.

This chain links TRBV6-5 with TRBJ2-7; 10 positions match TRBD1. The CDR3 is 13 amino acids. Germline V CDR1 and CDR2: MNHEY, SVGAGI. V was pared by 5 bases and J by 4 bases, with 2 bases of the junction left unmatched. CDR3 sequence (DNA): TGTGCCAGCAGTCCGGACAGGGGGTACGAGCAGTACTTC. Residues: CASSPDRGYEQYF.

With regard to this clonotype: This sequence may be a read error, since a much larger clone differs from it by one base. DNA for the CDR3: TGTGCCAGCAGCTTAGCATGGGTAAATGAGCTGTTCTTC. Protein sequence: CASSLAWVNELFF. The J gene is TRBJ2-1, the V gene TRBV7-8; D is ambiguous. CDR1 and CDR2 from the germline V gene are SGHVS and FQNEAQ. The CDR3 extends over 13 amino acids. The entire variable domain, with the rest obtained from reference TRBV7-8 and TRBJ2-1, is as follows: GAGVSQSPRYKVAKRGQDVALRCDPISGHVSLFWYQQALGQGPEFLTYFQNEAQLDKSGLPSDRFFAERPEGSVSTLKIQRTQQEDSAVYLCASSLAWVNELFFGPGTRLTVL.

The chain couples TRBV7-9 to TRBJ1-1; unclear D gene. Germline CDR1 and CDR2: SEHNR and FQNEAQ (reference sequence). There are 13 residues in the CDR3. V dropped 2 bases and J dropped 1 base, with 5 bases sitting between them. CDR3 residues: CASSLHENTEAFF. The CDR3 DNA reads as TGTGCCAGCAGCTTACACGAGAACACTGAAGCTTTCTTT.